The 16 T cell receptor beta chains below were found in one sample sequenced in a study of T cell repertoires and HLA-DP antigens. Profiled with immunoSEQ multiplex PCR; TCRdb holds only in-frame clones, not every one. The sample lists some 110,000 clones, around 93% occurring once. No cognate antigen is known for these TCRs. The sample comprised CD4+ T cells from PBMCs. The receptors originated from a woman aged 18-35 years in good health and CMV-seronegative.

V usage is TRBV5-1 and J usage is TRBJ2-1, with a weak D call TRBD2 (6 bases). Germline V CDR1 and CDR2: SGHRS, YFSETQ. This CDR3 has 14 residues. Trimming removed 4 bases at V and 1 base at J, with 9 bases between. This CDR3 reads CASSRGGSYNEQFF. CDR3 DNA sequence: TGCGCCAGCAGCCGAGGAGGGTCCTACAATGAGCAGTTCTTC.

V is TRBV6-6 and J is TRBJ1-1, with TRBD1 as a possible D gene (6 bases). There are 14 residues in the CDR3. V dropped 7 bases and J dropped 1 base, with 13 bases sitting between them. Germline loops: CDR1 MNHNY, CDR2 SVGAGI (reference sequence). The CDR3 here is CASKKTGSNTEAFF. The CDR3 DNA sequence: TGTGCCAGCAAAAAAACAGGGTCGAACACTGAAGCTTTCTTT.

This sequence joins TRBV5-4 and TRBJ2-3, with 13 bases aligning to TRBD2. The CDR3 loop spans 18 amino acids. The J segment lost 0 bases and the V segment lost 4 bases, leaving 8 bases of the junction unmatched. From germline, CDR1 is SGHNT and CDR2 YYREEE (reference sequence). The CDR3 DNA follows: TGTGCCAGCAGCCCGGAGGGACTAGCGGGGACTAGCACAGATACGCAGTATTTT. Its protein product is CASSPEGLAGTSTDTQYF.

Written as DNA, the CDR3 is TGTGCCAGCAGTACCCGGGGGGGGGCCCTGAATGAAAAACTGTTTTTT. Translated: CASSTRGGALNEKLFF. V is TRBV28 and J is TRBJ1-4; tentatively, D is TRBD1 (6 bases). The V end lost 5 bases, the J end lost 5 bases, and 18 bases lay between the germline ends. This CDR3 has 16 residues. Germline lookup yields CDR1 MDHEN and CDR2 SYDVKM.

The gene calls are TRBV18 and TRBJ1-1, with D perhaps matching TRBD1 (6 bases). CDR1 is KGHSH and CDR2 is LQKENI in the germline V gene. The CDR3 has 15 amino acids. Trimming took 0 bases from V and 6 from J, leaving 14 bases between them. In DNA, the CDR3 is TGTGCCAGCTCACCACCGGCTGGACAGAATGCTGAAGCTTTCTTT. Protein sequence: CASSPPAGQNAEAFF.

This clone was counted a single time. The CDR3 spells CASSLDGGPGANVLTF. The CDR3 DNA follows: TGTGCCAGCAGTTTGGACGGGGGCCCTGGGGCCAACGTCCTGACTTTC. The chain carries TRBV27 and TRBJ2-6, with D perhaps matching TRBD1 or TRBD2 (6 bases each). Germline-derived CDR1 and CDR2 are MNHEY and SMNVEV (reference sequence). The CDR3 contains 16 residues. Trimming removed 3 bases at V and 2 bases at J, with 11 bases between.

V usage is TRBV10-2 and J usage is TRBJ2-7; 7 bases fit TRBD1. Germline V CDR1 and CDR2: WSHSY, SAAADI. The CDR3 has 13 amino acids. With 6 bases clipped from V and 3 bases from J, the junction kept 5 bases outside the gene matches. The CDR3 loop reads CASSRGLGYEQYF. The CDR3 nucleotides read TGCGCCAGCAGCAGGGGGTTGGGCTACGAGCAGTACTTC.

V and J are TRBV6-6 and TRBJ2-3; 8 bases are a match to TRBD2. Germline trimming cut 2 bases from V and 10 bases from J; bases unmatched to any gene: 11. Looked up from germline, CDR1 is MNHNY and CDR2 is SVGAGI (reference sequence). This CDR3 comprises 15 residues. The CDR3 sequence: CASSYGDGAGASQYF. For the CDR3, the DNA is TGTGCCAGCAGTTACGGAGATGGAGCGGGAGCTTCGCAGTATTTT.

This clone was recorded once. This sequence joins TRBV5-1 and TRBJ2-7, with 9 bases matching TRBD1. CDR1 and CDR2 (germline): SGHRS, YFSETQ. The V and J ends lost 2 bases and 2 bases, in that order; junction bases with no gene match: 5. This CDR3 is 15 amino acids long. CDR3 amino acids: CASSFQGTGPYEQYF. The CDR3 DNA is TGCGCCAGCAGCTTTCAGGGGACAGGGCCCTACGAGCAGTACTTC.

The chain links TRBV28 to TRBJ2-7; unclear D gene. V was cut by 7 bases and J by 0 bases, with 16 bases left in between. Germline CDR1 is MDHEN and CDR2 is SYDVKM. This CDR3 contains 15 residues. The CDR3 DNA is TGTGCCAGCAACATACAAGGGCGAAACTCCTACGAGCAGTACTTC. It is translated as CASNIQGRNSYEQYF.

This clone occurred once. The chain combines TRBV7-3 with TRBJ2-1; 7 bases fit TRBD2. The CDR3 runs 14 residues. Trimming took 2 bases from V and 7 from J; bases not matched to a gene: 5. The germline V gene encodes CDR1 SGHTA and CDR2 FQGTGA. The CDR3 is CASSLLAGPNEQFF. The CDR3 coding sequence is TGTGCCAGCAGCTTATTAGCGGGCCCGAATGAGCAGTTCTTC.

The chain combines TRBV10-1 with TRBJ1-3; D gene uncertain. The length of the CDR3 is 13 residues. Germline V gives CDR1 WNHNN, CDR2 SYGVQD (reference sequence). Deletions cut 4 bases from V and 2 bases from J, with 6 bases between. This CDR3 reads CASSVAPGNTIYF. The CDR3 DNA reads TGCGCCAGCAGTGTCGCACCTGGAAACACCATATATTTT.

This chain links TRBV10-3 with TRBJ2-7; TRBD1 is a possible D gene (6 bases). The CDR3 is 15 amino acids. Germline CDR1 and CDR2: ENHRY and SYGVKD. Trimming shortened V by 3 bases and J by 5 bases, and 17 bases separated the two germline ends. CDR3 sequence: CAISDPGHYSHEQYF. In nucleotides, the CDR3 is TGTGCCATCAGTGACCCGGGACACTACTCGCACGAGCAGTACTTC.

The chain recombines TRBV18 with TRBJ1-1; TRBD1 is a possible D gene (5 bases). Germline loops: CDR1 KGHSH, CDR2 LQKENI. V dropped 2 bases and J dropped 2 bases, with 15 bases sitting between them. This CDR3 is 16 amino acids long. The DNA for the CDR3 is TGTGCCAGCTCACCATATGGGGGTCTTGTAAACACTGAAGCTTTCTTT. Protein product: CASSPYGGLVNTEAFF.

The V and J genes are TRBV4-1 and TRBJ1-6; D call uncertain. The V end was cut by 3 bases, the J end by 11 bases, with 14 bases between. The CDR3 covers 14 residues. Germline lookup yields CDR1 MGHRA and CDR2 YSYEKL. Written as DNA, the CDR3 is TGCGCCAGCAGCCAGGGAATTCCTTTAACACCCCTCCACTTT. Translated, it gives CASSQGIPLTPLHF.

This clone is a singleton in its sample. The chain employs TRBV6-6 and TRBJ1-5; D might be TRBD1 (5 bases). Germline CDR1 and CDR2: MNHNY and SVGAGI (reference sequence). V lost 6 bases and J lost 0, with 9 bases in between. This CDR3 comprises 14 residues. Here the CDR3 reads CASRPRGSNQPQHF. The DNA of the CDR3 is TGTGCCAGCAGGCCGAGGGGTAGCAATCAGCCCCAGCATTTT.